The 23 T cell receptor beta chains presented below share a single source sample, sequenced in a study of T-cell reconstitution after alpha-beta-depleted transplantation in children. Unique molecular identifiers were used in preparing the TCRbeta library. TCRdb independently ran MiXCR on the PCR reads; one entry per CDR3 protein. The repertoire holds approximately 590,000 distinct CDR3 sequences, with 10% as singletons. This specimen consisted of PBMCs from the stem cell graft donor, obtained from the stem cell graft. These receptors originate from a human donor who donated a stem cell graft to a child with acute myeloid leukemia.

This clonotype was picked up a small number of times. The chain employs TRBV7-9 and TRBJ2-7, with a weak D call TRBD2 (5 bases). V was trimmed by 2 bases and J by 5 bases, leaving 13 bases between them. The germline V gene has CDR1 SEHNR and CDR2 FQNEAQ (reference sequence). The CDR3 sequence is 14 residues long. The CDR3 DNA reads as TGTGCCAGCAGCTTACGGACTGATGGTGACGAGCAGTACTTC. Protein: CASSLRTDGDEQYF.

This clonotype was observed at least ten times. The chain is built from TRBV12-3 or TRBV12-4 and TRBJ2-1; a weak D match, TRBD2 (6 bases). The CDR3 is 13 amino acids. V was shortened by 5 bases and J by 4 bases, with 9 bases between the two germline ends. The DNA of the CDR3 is TGTGCCAGCAGTCCTGCGGGGTACAATGAGCAGTTCTTC. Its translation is CASSPAGYNEQFF.

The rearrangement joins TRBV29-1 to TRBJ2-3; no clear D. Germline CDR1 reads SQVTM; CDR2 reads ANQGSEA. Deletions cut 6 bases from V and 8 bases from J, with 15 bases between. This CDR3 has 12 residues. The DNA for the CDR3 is TGCAGCGTCTCCTTTACCCCGGGTACGCAGTATTTT. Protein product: CSVSFTPGTQYF.

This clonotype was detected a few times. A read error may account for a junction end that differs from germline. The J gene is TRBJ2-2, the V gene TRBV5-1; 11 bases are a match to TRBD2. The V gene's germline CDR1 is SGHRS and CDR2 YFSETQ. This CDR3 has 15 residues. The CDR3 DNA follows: TGCGCCAGCATCCAGACTAGCGGGAACAACGGGGAGCTGTTTTTT. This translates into CASIQTSGNNGELFF.

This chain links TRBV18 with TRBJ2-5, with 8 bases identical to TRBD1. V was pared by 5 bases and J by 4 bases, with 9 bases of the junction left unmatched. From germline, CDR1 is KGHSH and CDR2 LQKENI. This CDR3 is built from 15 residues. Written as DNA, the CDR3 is TGTGCCAGCTCAACCCTGACAGGGGAAGGAGAGACCCAGTACTTC. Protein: CASSTLTGEGETQYF. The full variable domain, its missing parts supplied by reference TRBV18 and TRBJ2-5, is NAGVMQNPRHLVRRRGQEARLRCSPMKGHSHVYWYRQLPEEGLKFMVYLQKENIIDESGMPKERFSAEFPKEGPSILRIQQVVRGDSAAYFCASSTLTGEGETQYFGPGTRLLVL.

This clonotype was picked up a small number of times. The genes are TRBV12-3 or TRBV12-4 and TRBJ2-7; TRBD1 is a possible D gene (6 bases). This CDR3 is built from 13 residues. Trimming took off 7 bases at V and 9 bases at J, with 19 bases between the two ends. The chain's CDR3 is CASTTGHPLGQYF. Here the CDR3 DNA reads TGTGCCAGCACCACGGGACACCCTCTTGGGCAGTACTTC.

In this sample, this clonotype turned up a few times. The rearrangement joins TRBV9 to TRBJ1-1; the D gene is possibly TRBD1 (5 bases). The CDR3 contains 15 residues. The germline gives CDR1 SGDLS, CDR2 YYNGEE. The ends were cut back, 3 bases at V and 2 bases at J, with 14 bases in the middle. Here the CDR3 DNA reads TGTGCCAGCAGCGCAATACAGGAATTAAACACTGAAGCTTTCTTT. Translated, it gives CASSAIQELNTEAFF.

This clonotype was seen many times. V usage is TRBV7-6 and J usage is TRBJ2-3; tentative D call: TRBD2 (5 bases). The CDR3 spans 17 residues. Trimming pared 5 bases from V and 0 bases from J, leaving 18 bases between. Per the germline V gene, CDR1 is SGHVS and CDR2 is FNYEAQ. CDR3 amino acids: CASSPRSGGSSTDTQYF. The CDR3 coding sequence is TGTGCCAGCAGCCCCAGGAGCGGAGGATCTAGCACAGATACGCAGTATTTT.

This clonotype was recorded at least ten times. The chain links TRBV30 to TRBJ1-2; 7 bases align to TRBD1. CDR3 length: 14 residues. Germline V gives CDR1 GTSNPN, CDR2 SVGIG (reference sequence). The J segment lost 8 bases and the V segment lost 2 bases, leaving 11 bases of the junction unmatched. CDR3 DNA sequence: TGTGCCTGGAGTCTGACAGGGTCGGTCGGAGGCTACACCTTC. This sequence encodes CAWSLTGSVGGYTF.

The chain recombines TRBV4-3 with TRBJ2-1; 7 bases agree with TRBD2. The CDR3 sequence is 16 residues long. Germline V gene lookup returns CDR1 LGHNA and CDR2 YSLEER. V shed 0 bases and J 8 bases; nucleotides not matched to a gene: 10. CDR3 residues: CASSQDGPPGRDEQFF. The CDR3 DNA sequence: TGCGCCAGCAGCCAAGATGGGCCCCCAGGGAGGGATGAGCAGTTCTTC.

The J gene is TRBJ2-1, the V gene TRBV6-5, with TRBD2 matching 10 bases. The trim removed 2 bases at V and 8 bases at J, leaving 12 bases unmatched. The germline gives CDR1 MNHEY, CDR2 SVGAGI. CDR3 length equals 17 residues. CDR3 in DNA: TGTGCCAGCAGTTACCTCGGCTCTAGCGGGAGTAGCGATGAGCAGTTCTTC. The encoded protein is CASSYLGSSGSSDEQFF.

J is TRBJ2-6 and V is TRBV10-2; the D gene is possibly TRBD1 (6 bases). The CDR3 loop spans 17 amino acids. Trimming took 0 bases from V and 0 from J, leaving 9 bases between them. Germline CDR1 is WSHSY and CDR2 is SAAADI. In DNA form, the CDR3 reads TGCGCCAGCAGTGAGTCGAGGGGGAGCTCTGGGGCCAACGTCCTGACTTTC. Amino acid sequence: CASSESRGSSGANVLTF.

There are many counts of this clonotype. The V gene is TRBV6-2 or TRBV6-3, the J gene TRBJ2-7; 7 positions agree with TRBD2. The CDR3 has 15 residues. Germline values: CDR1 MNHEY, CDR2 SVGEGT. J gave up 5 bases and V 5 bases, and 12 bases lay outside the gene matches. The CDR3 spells CASSGTKPSSNEQYF. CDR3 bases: TGTGCCAGCAGTGGGACTAAACCGTCTTCCAACGAGCAGTACTTC.

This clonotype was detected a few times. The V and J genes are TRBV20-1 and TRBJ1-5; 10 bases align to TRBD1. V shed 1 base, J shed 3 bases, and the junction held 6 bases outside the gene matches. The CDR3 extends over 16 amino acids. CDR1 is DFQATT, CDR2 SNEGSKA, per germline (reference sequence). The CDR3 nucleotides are TGCAGTGCTAGAGCTGGGACAGGGGTCCCCAATCAGCCCCAGCATTTT. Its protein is CSARAGTGVPNQPQHF.

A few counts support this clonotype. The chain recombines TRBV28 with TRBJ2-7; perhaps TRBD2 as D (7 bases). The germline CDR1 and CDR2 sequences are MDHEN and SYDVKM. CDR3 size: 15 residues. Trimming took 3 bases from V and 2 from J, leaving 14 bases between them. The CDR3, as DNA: TGTGCCAGCAGTTTTAGGCGGGGGCGGGCCTACGAGCAGTACTTC. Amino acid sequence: CASSFRRGRAYEQYF.

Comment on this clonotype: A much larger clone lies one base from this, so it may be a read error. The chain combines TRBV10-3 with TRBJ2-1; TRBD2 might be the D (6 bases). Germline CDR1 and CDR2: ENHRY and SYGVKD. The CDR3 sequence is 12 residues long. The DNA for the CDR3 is TGTGTCATCTCGGGGAGGAGCAATGAGCAGTTCTTC. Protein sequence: CVISGRSNEQFF.

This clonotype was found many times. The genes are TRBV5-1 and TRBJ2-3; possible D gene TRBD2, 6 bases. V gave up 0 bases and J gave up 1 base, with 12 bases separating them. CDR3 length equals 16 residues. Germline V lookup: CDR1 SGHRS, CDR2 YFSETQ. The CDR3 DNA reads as TGCGCCAGCAGCTTGGACGGGGACTTCCGCACAGATACGCAGTATTTT. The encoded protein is CASSLDGDFRTDTQYF.

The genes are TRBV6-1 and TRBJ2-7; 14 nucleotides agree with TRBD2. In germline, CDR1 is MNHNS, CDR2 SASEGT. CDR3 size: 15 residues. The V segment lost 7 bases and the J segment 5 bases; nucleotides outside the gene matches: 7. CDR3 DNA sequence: TGTGCCAGCACCCTACGACTAGCGGGAGGGCACGAGCAGTACTTC. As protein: CASTLRLAGGHEQYF.

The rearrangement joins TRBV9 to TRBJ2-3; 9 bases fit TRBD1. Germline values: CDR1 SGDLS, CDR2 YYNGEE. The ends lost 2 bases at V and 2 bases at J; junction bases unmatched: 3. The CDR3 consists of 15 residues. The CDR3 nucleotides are TGTGCCAGCAGCGTGGGACAGGGATTCACAGATACGCAGTATTTT. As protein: CASSVGQGFTDTQYF.

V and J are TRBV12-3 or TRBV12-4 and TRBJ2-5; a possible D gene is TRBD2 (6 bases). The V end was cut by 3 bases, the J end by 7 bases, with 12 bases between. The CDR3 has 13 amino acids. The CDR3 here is CASSLTGEVTQYF. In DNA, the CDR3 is TGTGCCAGCAGTTTGACGGGAGAGGTGACCCAGTACTTC.

The DNA for the CDR3 is TGCAGTGCTTGGGGGGGAAGTTCCCACGAGCAGTACTTC. Protein sequence: CSAWGGSSHEQYF. The V gene is TRBV20-1, the J gene TRBJ2-7, with 7 bases identical to TRBD2. This CDR3 has 13 residues. The junction had 9 bases not matched to a gene; V was cut back by 5 bases and J by 5 bases. Germline loops: CDR1 DFQATT, CDR2 SNEGSKA (reference sequence).

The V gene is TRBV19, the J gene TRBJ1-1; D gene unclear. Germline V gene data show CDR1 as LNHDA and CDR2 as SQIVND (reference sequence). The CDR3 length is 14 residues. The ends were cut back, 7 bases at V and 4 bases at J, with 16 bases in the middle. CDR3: CASMLRAGSTEAFF. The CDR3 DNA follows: TGTGCCAGTATGCTGCGAGCTGGGAGCACTGAAGCTTTCTTT.

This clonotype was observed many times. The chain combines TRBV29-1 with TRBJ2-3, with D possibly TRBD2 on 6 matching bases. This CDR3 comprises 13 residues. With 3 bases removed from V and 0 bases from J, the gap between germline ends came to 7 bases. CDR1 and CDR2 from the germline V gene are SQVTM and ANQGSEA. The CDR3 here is CSVDRGSTDTQYF. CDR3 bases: TGCAGCGTTGACCGGGGGAGCACAGATACGCAGTATTTT.